Below are 27 T cell receptor beta chains sequenced from a single sample in a study of neoadjuvant nivolumab and ipilimumab in lung cancer. The method was immunoSEQ multiplex PCR; TCRdb's version includes in-frame clones alone and lacks a portion of them. The table shows about 17,000 clones, with around 76% occurring only once. The sample consisted of tumor tissue, taken after neoadjuvant nivolumab, alone or with ipilimumab, at or shortly before surgery. These receptors were obtained from an adult with non-small cell lung cancer.

The chain employs TRBV12-5 and TRBJ2-2; perhaps TRBD1 as D (6 bases). Trimming took 3 bases from V and 8 from J, leaving 13 bases between them. The CDR3 loop spans 14 amino acids. CDR1 is LGHNT, CDR2 FRNRAP, per germline. Written as DNA, the CDR3 is TGTGCTAGTGGTTTCTTACAGGGAGTAGGGGAGCTGTTTTTT. Encoded protein: CASGFLQGVGELFF.

The chain has TRBV15 and TRBJ1-2; 9 bases agree with TRBD1. The CDR3 consists of 15 residues. V shed 2 bases and J 6 bases; nucleotides not matched to a gene: 7. Germline CDR1 is LNHNV and CDR2 is YYDKDF (reference sequence). The CDR3 DNA reads as TGTGCCACCAGCAGACCCGGGACAGGGAACCATGGCTACACCTTC. Its translation is CATSRPGTGNHGYTF.

V gene TRBV27 combines with J gene TRBJ2-7, with D possibly being TRBD1 (6 bases). This CDR3 spans 17 amino acids. CDR1 is MNHEY, CDR2 SMNVEV, per germline (reference sequence). The germline V and J ends were trimmed by 6 bases and 2 bases, with 23 bases remaining between them. The DNA for the CDR3 is TGTGCCAGCAGGCCGCTACTCACAGGGTCCGGGGCCTACGAGCAGTACTTC. It encodes CASRPLLTGSGAYEQYF.

This clone was found once. The chain uses TRBV5-6 and TRBJ2-3, with D perhaps matching TRBD2 (7 bases). The germline CDR1 and CDR2 sequences are SGHDT and YYEEEE. V lost 4 bases, J lost 4 bases, and 13 bases lay in between. The CDR3 totals 14 residues. Here the CDR3 reads CASSGGRGADTQYF. DNA of the CDR3: TGTGCCAGCAGCGGGGGCCGGGGGGCAGATACGCAGTATTTT.

V usage is TRBV6-1 and J usage is TRBJ1-1, with 9 bases fitting TRBD1. Germline V gene lookup returns CDR1 MNHNS and CDR2 SASEGT. The CDR3 extends over 14 amino acids. The trim removed 9 bases at V and 2 bases at J, leaving 7 bases unmatched. The CDR3 DNA reads as TGTGCCAGTTTTACAGGGGGCCTTAACACTGAAGCTTTCTTT. Encoded protein: CASFTGGLNTEAFF.

The chain couples TRBV4-2 to TRBJ1-1; D not resolved. The CDR3 spans 15 residues. Trimming left V 0 bases short and J 7 bases short, with 15 bases between. Germline loops: CDR1 LGHNA, CDR2 YNFKEQ. In DNA form, the CDR3 reads TGTGCCAGCAGCCAAGAGAGAGGAGTTAAACTTGAAGCTTTCTTT. Its protein product is CASSQERGVKLEAFF.

In this sample, this clone turned up once. The chain has TRBV7-9 and TRBJ1-1; TRBD1 is a possible D gene (5 bases). Germline V gene sequence: CDR1 SEHNR, CDR2 FQNEAQ (reference sequence). The V gene lost 0 bases and the J gene lost 4 bases, with 9 bases spanning the gap. The CDR3 has 14 residues. CDR3 bases: TGTGCCAGCAGCTTAGCGCTGACAGTCACTGAAGCTTTCTTT. Translating gives CASSLALTVTEAFF.

This chain joins TRBV19 and TRBJ2-7; 7 nucleotides agree with TRBD1. The CDR3 is 14 residues long. Unmatched junction bases numbered 6, after V lost 4 bases and J lost 3 bases. Germline CDR1 reads LNHDA; CDR2 reads SQIVND (reference sequence). CDR3: CASSTAGGVYEQYF. The DNA for the CDR3 is TGTGCCAGTAGTACCGCAGGGGGAGTCTACGAGCAGTACTTC.

The CDR3 loop reads CASSFEPDTDTQYF. The CDR3 nucleotides are TGTGCCAGCAGCTTCGAGCCGGACACAGATACGCAGTATTTT. The V and J genes are TRBV5-4 and TRBJ2-3; D is ambiguous. Germline CDR1 SGHNT, CDR2 YYREEE (reference sequence). The germline V and J ends were trimmed by 2 bases and 2 bases, with 9 bases remaining between them. There are 14 residues in the CDR3.

The rearrangement joins TRBV6-5 to TRBJ2-2; 8 nucleotides align to TRBD1. The CDR3 covers 12 residues. Germline loops: CDR1 MNHEY, CDR2 SVGAGI. V trimming: 8 bases; J trimming: 7 bases; junction bases outside the gene matches: 3. CDR3 sequence reads: CASQGAIGELFF. The CDR3 DNA sequence: TGTGCCAGCCAGGGGGCGATCGGGGAGCTGTTTTTT.

By share of the sample, this clone is medium-sized (0.01 to 0.1%). In DNA, the CDR3 is TGCAGCTCGTCGACTAGCGGGAATGAGCAGTTCTTC. Translation: CSSSTSGNEQFF. The gene calls are TRBV29-1 and TRBJ2-1; 10 bases line up with TRBD2. There are 12 residues in the CDR3. After removal of 8 bases from V and 7 bases from J, the junction contained 5 bases not matched to a gene. Germline CDR1 SQVTM, CDR2 ANQGSEA.

This clone has just one count. This chain connects TRBV4-3 to TRBJ1-5; no clear D. The V end was cut by 0 bases, the J end by 6 bases, with 9 bases between. This CDR3 has 14 amino acids. CDR1 and CDR2 from the germline V gene are LGHNA and YSLEER. The CDR3 region is CASSQDNIGQPQHF. CDR3 DNA sequence: TGCGCCAGCAGCCAAGATAACATTGGTCAGCCCCAGCATTTT.

This clone was seen more than once but under ten times. The chain uses TRBV18 and TRBJ1-5; 8 positions agree with TRBD1. This CDR3 spans 16 amino acids. The V gene end was trimmed by 0 bases and the J gene end by 3 bases; junction bases not matched to a gene: 4. The germline V gene has CDR1 KGHSH and CDR2 LQKENI. The chain's CDR3 is CASSPPPGGPNQPQHF. For the CDR3, the DNA is TGTGCCAGCTCACCACCCCCAGGGGGCCCCAATCAGCCCCAGCATTTT.

This chain joins TRBV2 and TRBJ1-4; TRBD1 is a possible D gene (5 bases). Between the trimmed V and J ends, which lost 3 bases and 0 bases, there was a span of 8 bases. Germline CDR1 is SNHLY and CDR2 is FYNNEI. The CDR3 is 15 amino acids. In nucleotides, the CDR3 is TGTGCCAGCAGTGAGGACACCTCAACTAATGAAAAACTGTTTTTT. It is translated as CASSEDTSTNEKLFF. The full variable domain, its missing parts supplied by reference TRBV2 and TRBJ1-4, is EPEVTQTPSHQVTQMGQEVILRCVPISNHLYFYWYRQILGQKVEFLVSFYNNEISEKSEIFDDQFSVERPDGSNFTLKIRSTKLEDSAMYFCASSEDTSTNEKLFFGSGTQLSVL.

This clone was counted a single time. The chain carries TRBV4-2 and TRBJ1-5, with 9 bases aligning to TRBD1. Germline V CDR1 and CDR2: LGHNA, YNFKEQ. The CDR3 spans 15 residues. With V trimmed by 5 bases and J by 6 bases, 8 bases remained unmatched. The CDR3, as DNA: TGTGCCAGCAGCTTCGGGACAGGGACGTCTCAGCCCCAGCATTTT. It yields the protein CASSFGTGTSQPQHF.

V is TRBV5-4 and J is TRBJ2-3; D not resolved. CDR1 and CDR2 (germline): SGHNT, YYREEE (reference sequence). Deletions cut 2 bases from V and 6 bases from J, with 16 bases between. The CDR3 loop spans 15 amino acids. The CDR3 DNA sequence: TGTGCCAGCAGCTTCACTGTCTCTTTGGGGGATACGCAGTATTTT. This gives the protein CASSFTVSLGDTQYF.

This chain links TRBV18 with TRBJ2-1, with D maybe TRBD2 (6 bases). CDR3 length equals 14 residues. The V gene lost 0 bases and the J gene lost 8 bases, with 11 bases spanning the gap. Per germline, CDR1 KGHSH and CDR2 LQKENI. The CDR3 DNA follows: TGTGCCAGCTCACCACCCGGGAGATACGATGAGCAGTTCTTC. This codes for CASSPPGRYDEQFF.

This clone showed up just a few times. The CDR3 reads CASSTDRGNSKQYF. For the CDR3, the DNA is TGTGCCAGCAGTACCGACAGGGGGAACAGCAAGCAGTACTTC. The chain combines TRBV6-5 with TRBJ2-7, with TRBD1 matching 9 bases. Germline V gives CDR1 MNHEY, CDR2 SVGAGI. The J segment lost 8 bases and the V segment lost 5 bases, leaving 10 bases of the junction unmatched. The CDR3 is made up of 14 amino acids.

A few counts support this clone. The V gene is TRBV6-4, the J gene TRBJ1-1; D remains unclear. CDR1 and CDR2 (germline): MRHNA, SNTAGT. The length of the CDR3 is 13 residues. Trimming left V 4 bases short and J 3 bases short, with 9 bases between. The CDR3 sequence is CASSAGFDTEAFF. The CDR3 DNA reads as TGTGCCAGCAGTGCAGGATTTGACACTGAAGCTTTCTTT.

This sequence joins TRBV2 and TRBJ2-3; the match to TRBD1 covers 11 bases. The CDR3 sequence is 15 residues long. Germline V gives CDR1 SNHLY, CDR2 FYNNEI. Trimming cost V 2 bases and J 6 bases; bases outside gene matches: 4. This CDR3 reads CASSERDRGKDTQYF. In DNA, the CDR3 is TGTGCCAGCAGTGAACGGGACAGGGGGAAGGATACGCAGTATTTT.

This chain links TRBV11-2 with TRBJ1-2; tentatively, D is TRBD1 (5 bases). The CDR3 runs 15 residues. V lost 3 bases and J lost 4, with 15 bases in between. CDR1 is SGHAT and CDR2 is FQNNGV in the germline V gene. CDR3 region: CASSLATAGGYGYTF. The CDR3 DNA sequence: TGTGCCAGCAGCTTGGCTACGGCCGGGGGCTATGGCTACACCTTC.

The rearrangement uses TRBV7-9 and TRBJ2-1; no clear D gene. This CDR3 has 12 amino acids. Trimming left V 4 bases short and J 6 bases short, with 7 bases between. The germline gives CDR1 SEHNR, CDR2 FQNEAQ (reference sequence). The CDR3 region is CASSSTFNEQFF. CDR3 sequence (DNA): TGTGCCAGCAGCTCCACGTTCAATGAGCAGTTCTTC.

This clone was counted a few times. The chain links TRBV4-1 to TRBJ2-7; 7 bases agree with TRBD2. The CDR3 length is 16 residues. In germline, CDR1 is MGHRA, CDR2 YSYEKL. V was pared by 0 bases and J by 0 bases, with 5 bases of the junction left unmatched. CDR3 loop: CASSQESPGGSYEQYF. The CDR3 DNA follows: TGCGCCAGCAGCCAAGAGTCCCCGGGGGGCTCCTACGAGCAGTACTTC.

In DNA form, the CDR3 reads TGTGCCATCAGTGAGTCAGGCACCGAGGGACTGTTTTTT. Translating it yields CAISESGTEGLFF. The rearrangement uses TRBV10-3 and TRBJ1-4; D not certain. Germline V CDR1 and CDR2: ENHRY, SYGVKD. The ends were cut back, 0 bases at V and 13 bases at J, with 12 bases in the middle. This CDR3 comprises 13 residues.

This chain connects TRBV18 to TRBJ1-6; D is uncertain. Germline V gives CDR1 KGHSH, CDR2 LQKENI. There are 16 residues in the CDR3. V lost 3 bases, J lost 2 bases, and 11 bases lay in between. The CDR3 spells CASSPGGSPYNSPLHF. CDR3 nucleotides: TGTGCCAGCTCACCGGGAGGCAGCCCCTATAATTCACCCCTCCACTTT.

The CDR3 DNA sequence: TGCGCCAGCAGCTTGGGGGTGAAGAACACTGAAGCTTTCTTT. It translates to CASSLGVKNTEAFF. This sequence joins TRBV5-1 and TRBJ1-1; D unresolved. This CDR3 has 14 amino acids. Germline V lookup: CDR1 SGHRS, CDR2 YFSETQ. The V end lost 0 bases, the J end lost 1 base, and 7 bases lay between the germline ends.

The gene calls are TRBV7-8 and TRBJ2-2; D call uncertain. Germline V gene data show CDR1 as SGHVS and CDR2 as FQNEAQ. With 6 bases removed from V and 2 bases from J, the gap between germline ends came to 10 bases. There are 14 residues in the CDR3. DNA for the CDR3: TGTGCCAGCAGTTCGACACGAAACACCGGGGAGCTGTTTTTT. This gives the protein CASSSTRNTGELFF.